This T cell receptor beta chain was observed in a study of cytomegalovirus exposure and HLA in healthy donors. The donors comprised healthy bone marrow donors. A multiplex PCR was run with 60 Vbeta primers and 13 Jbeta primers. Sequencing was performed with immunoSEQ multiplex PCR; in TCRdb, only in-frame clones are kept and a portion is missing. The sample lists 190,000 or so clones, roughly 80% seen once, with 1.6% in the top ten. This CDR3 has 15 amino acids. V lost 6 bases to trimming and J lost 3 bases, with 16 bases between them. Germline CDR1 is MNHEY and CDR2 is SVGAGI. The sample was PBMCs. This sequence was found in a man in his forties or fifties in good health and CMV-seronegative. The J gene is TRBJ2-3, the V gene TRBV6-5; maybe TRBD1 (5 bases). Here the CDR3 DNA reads TGTGCCAGCAGGCGATACAGGCTAGGGACAGATACGCAGTATTTT. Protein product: CASRRYRLGTDTQYF.